One sample yielded the 32 T cell receptor beta chains listed below, sequenced in a study of PD-L1 blockade in urothelial cancer. Time point noted: pretreatment peripheral blood. Repertoires were generated with immunoSEQ multiplex PCR, while TCRdb's copy carries only in-frame clones and drops some. The repertoire holds some 63,000 clones, roughly four fifths seen once, with around 5.4% in the top ten. Sequences were derived from PBMCs, sampled around atezolizumab (anti-PD-L1) treatment. These receptor sequences come from a man between 65 and 85 years old with urothelial cancer.

The chain employs TRBV11-3 and TRBJ1-1, with 7 bases lining up with TRBD1. V was pared by 2 bases and J by 5 bases, with 8 bases of the junction left unmatched. Germline V gene data show CDR1 as SGHNT and CDR2 as YENEEA. The CDR3 totals 15 residues. CDR3 protein: CASSLLTGIRTEAFF. The CDR3, as DNA: TGTGCCAGCAGCTTACTGACAGGGATTAGGACTGAAGCTTTCTTT.

This clone was recorded only once. This chain links TRBV6-1 with TRBJ2-5; D remains ambiguous. The germline V and J ends were trimmed by 7 bases and 4 bases, with 10 bases remaining between them. The CDR3 totals 12 residues. Per the germline V gene, CDR1 is MNHNS and CDR2 is SASEGT. The CDR3 DNA reads as TGTGCCAGCACTCCTCGGTCAGAGACCCAGTACTTC. Its protein product is CASTPRSETQYF.

The chain carries TRBV29-1 and TRBJ2-1; weak D call: TRBD1 (5 bases). V shed 3 bases and J shed 0 bases, with 15 bases lying between them. This CDR3 has 16 amino acids. Germline CDR1 SQVTM, CDR2 ANQGSEA. CDR3 residues: CSVDGVADSSYNEQFF. For the CDR3, the DNA is TGCAGCGTTGATGGGGTAGCTGACAGCTCCTACAATGAGCAGTTCTTC.

The chain uses TRBV6-5 and TRBJ1-2; 7 positions match TRBD1. This CDR3 comprises 13 residues. The J segment lost 2 bases and the V segment lost 6 bases, leaving 3 bases of the junction unmatched. Looked up from germline, CDR1 is MNHEY and CDR2 is SVGAGI. CDR3 DNA sequence: TGTGCCAGCAGGAGGGACAGAAACTATGGCTACACCTTC. Its translation is CASRRDRNYGYTF.

The chain uses TRBV4-1 and TRBJ1-3; 8 bases map to TRBD1. Per germline, CDR1 MGHRA and CDR2 YSYEKL. CDR3 length: 15 residues. J lost 5 bases, V lost 3 bases, and 6 bases had no gene match. The CDR3 reads CASSHQDRERNTIYF. The CDR3 region has the DNA TGCGCCAGCAGCCACCAGGACAGGGAGAGAAACACCATATATTTT.

The CDR3 is CASRAGIMYNEQFF. CDR3 nucleotide sequence: TGCGCCAGTCGGGCCGGGATCATGTACAATGAGCAGTTCTTC. This chain uses TRBV5-1 with TRBJ2-1, with D perhaps matching TRBD2 (5 bases). Trimming stripped 8 bases from V and 4 bases from J, with 16 bases between. CDR1 is SGHRS, CDR2 YFSETQ, per germline. The length of the CDR3 is 14 residues.

The genes are TRBV6-1 and TRBJ2-2; TRBD1 agrees at 7 bases. The CDR3 has 15 amino acids. Germline CDR1 and CDR2: MNHNS and SASEGT. V trimming: 4 bases; J trimming: 1 base; junction bases outside the gene matches: 3. The CDR3 nucleotides are TGTGCCAGCAGTGGGGGACAGTGGAACACCGGGGAGCTGTTTTTT. Its translation is CASSGGQWNTGELFF.

This rearrangement joins TRBV5-5 to TRBJ1-2, with D uncertain. CDR1 is SGHKS, CDR2 YYEKEE, per germline (reference sequence). Trimming took 2 bases from V and 13 from J, leaving 18 bases between them. The CDR3 runs to 13 residues. In nucleotides, the CDR3 is TGTGCCAGCAGCTTACCGGCCAGCCGGGTCAGCACCTTC. It codes for CASSLPASRVSTF.

V usage is TRBV15 and J usage is TRBJ2-5; TRBD1 might be the D (6 bases). Between the trimmed V and J ends, which lost 5 bases and 6 bases, there was a span of 16 bases. The germline CDR1 and CDR2 sequences are LNHNV and YYDKDF (reference sequence). This CDR3 has 14 amino acids. Here the CDR3 reads CATSAPQQGQTQYF. The CDR3 nucleotides are TGTGCCACCAGCGCCCCTCAACAGGGACAGACCCAGTACTTC.

The chain couples TRBV18 to TRBJ2-5; D ambiguous. The V gene lost 5 bases and the J gene lost 0 bases, with 10 bases spanning the gap. The CDR3 is made up of 14 amino acids. Germline CDR1 is KGHSH and CDR2 is LQKENI. CDR3 sequence (DNA): TGTGCCAGCTCAGCACAGCGTAACCAAGAGACCCAGTACTTC. Translated: CASSAQRNQETQYF.

The V and J genes are TRBV4-1 and TRBJ1-5; no clear D gene. Per germline, CDR1 MGHRA and CDR2 YSYEKL. Trimming pared 0 bases from V and 0 bases from J, leaving 6 bases between. The CDR3 totals 15 residues. CDR3 sequence (DNA): TGCGCCAGCAGCCAAGAGCCCTATAGCAATCAGCCCCAGCATTTT. Protein sequence: CASSQEPYSNQPQHF.

This clone was found once. The chain couples TRBV5-1 to TRBJ2-5; D is undetermined. Germline CDR1 reads SGHRS; CDR2 reads YFSETQ. The CDR3 is 15 residues long. V lost 0 bases, J lost 3 bases, and 12 bases lay in between. Here the CDR3 reads CASSLGVGSEETQYF. Written as DNA, the CDR3 is TGCGCCAGCAGCTTGGGGGTCGGCAGCGAAGAGACCCAGTACTTC.

CDR3 in amino acids: CASSSVIETFF. The CDR3 DNA reads as TGTGCCAGCAGCTCCGTAATTGAGACTTTCTTT. The V call is TRBV6-5, the J call TRBJ1-1; D not certain. Trimming took off 6 bases at V and 12 bases at J, with 14 bases between the two ends. The CDR3 totals 11 residues. Germline V lookup: CDR1 MNHEY, CDR2 SVGAGI.

V gene TRBV19 combines with J gene TRBJ1-6; 8 bases map to TRBD1. V shed 4 bases, J shed 6 bases, and the junction held 5 bases outside the gene matches. There are 15 residues in the CDR3. Germline V gives CDR1 LNHDA, CDR2 SQIVND (reference sequence). CDR3 sequence: CASSTGQGGNSPLHF. CDR3 bases: TGTGCCAGTAGTACTGGACAGGGAGGTAATTCACCCCTCCACTTT.

The gene calls are TRBV5-4 and TRBJ1-2, with 9 bases that match TRBD1. V lost 0 bases and J lost 5; bases outside the gene matches: 2. This CDR3 region has 14 residues. Germline V gene lookup returns CDR1 SGHNT and CDR2 YYREEE (reference sequence). The DNA for the CDR3 is TGTGCCAGCAGCTTGGGGGACAGGGAGTATGGCTACACCTTC. It yields the protein CASSLGDREYGYTF.

This chain connects TRBV5-4 to TRBJ2-5, with D perhaps matching TRBD2 (7 bases). From germline, CDR1 is SGHNT and CDR2 YYREEE (reference sequence). CDR3 length: 14 amino acids. Trimming shortened V by 2 bases and J by 5 bases, and 13 bases separated the two germline ends. The CDR3 coding sequence is TGTGCCAGCAGCTTAAGAGGGGGGGTGGAGACCCAGTACTTC. Protein: CASSLRGGVETQYF.

V usage is TRBV11-3 and J usage is TRBJ2-2, with 7 bases matching TRBD1. The germline V gene has CDR1 SGHNT and CDR2 YENEEA. The CDR3 extends over 15 amino acids. V was clipped by 4 bases and J by 6 bases; unmatched bases: 8. CDR3 residues: CASSSVRGPAGELFF. The CDR3 region has the DNA TGTGCCAGCAGCTCAGTAAGGGGGCCCGCCGGGGAGCTGTTTTTT.

This clone occurred a few times. The gene calls are TRBV19 and TRBJ2-7; 7 nucleotides line up with TRBD1. Germline V gives CDR1 LNHDA, CDR2 SQIVND (reference sequence). Trimming cost V 5 bases and J 5 bases; bases outside gene matches: 9. This CDR3 has 14 amino acids. The CDR3 region has the DNA TGTGCCAGTAGTTATGGGGCAGGGGGTAACGAGCAGTACTTC. It specifies CASSYGAGGNEQYF.

The chain is built from TRBV5-1 and TRBJ2-3; 9 positions agree with TRBD2. Losses at the gene ends were 0 bases for V and 7 bases for J; bases not matched to a gene: 6. Per germline, CDR1 SGHRS and CDR2 YFSETQ. The CDR3 consists of 15 residues. CDR3 amino acids: CASSLGAGGQNTQYF. The CDR3 region has the DNA TGCGCCAGCAGCTTGGGGGCGGGGGGGCAAAATACGCAGTATTTT.

The V call is TRBV5-6, the J call TRBJ1-2; TRBD1 matches at 10 bases. The CDR3 is 14 residues long. The J segment lost 7 bases and the V segment lost 5 bases, leaving 8 bases of the junction unmatched. CDR1 and CDR2 (germline): SGHDT, YYEEEE. The CDR3 is CASSSGTGVLGYTF. CDR3 DNA sequence: TGTGCCAGCAGTTCCGGGACAGGGGTTCTTGGCTACACCTTC.

The V and J genes are TRBV2 and TRBJ2-7, with 8 bases matching TRBD1. With V trimmed by 6 bases and J by 3 bases, 7 bases remained unmatched. The CDR3 runs 14 residues. CDR1 and CDR2 from the germline V gene are SNHLY and FYNNEI. The CDR3 DNA sequence: TGTGCCAGCAGGGGGACAGGAAGGAACTACGAGCAGTACTTC. It is translated as CASRGTGRNYEQYF.

The DNA for the CDR3 is TGTGCCAGTAGCGCTAGCGGGAGGACCAATGAGCAGTTCTTC. Translated: CASSASGRTNEQFF. The chain has TRBV19 and TRBJ2-1, with 11 positions matching TRBD2. Germline V gene data show CDR1 as LNHDA and CDR2 as SQIVND (reference sequence). The CDR3 totals 14 residues. V shed 6 bases, J shed 6 bases, and the junction held 4 bases outside the gene matches.

The genes are TRBV10-3 and TRBJ2-5, with unresolved D. V lost 7 bases and J 4 bases, leaving 16 bases between the germline ends. This CDR3 has 14 amino acids. CDR1 and CDR2 (germline): ENHRY, SYGVKD. The CDR3 here is CAIKADSTSETQYF. The CDR3 DNA is TGTGCCATCAAGGCCGACTCTACGTCAGAGACCCAGTACTTC.

The chain combines TRBV18 with TRBJ2-3; 9 positions match TRBD2. Trimming at V came to 0 bases and at J to 1 base, leaving 2 bases not matched to a gene. CDR3 length: 16 residues. Germline V gene lookup returns CDR1 KGHSH and CDR2 LQKENI. As DNA, the CDR3 is TGTGCCAGCTCACCACCGAAGCGGGGGGGCACAGATACGCAGTATTTT. Its protein product is CASSPPKRGGTDTQYF.

This clone was detected once. The chain employs TRBV19 and TRBJ2-7, with unresolved D. Germline V gene data show CDR1 as LNHDA and CDR2 as SQIVND (reference sequence). V dropped 5 bases and J dropped 1 base, with 12 bases sitting between them. The CDR3 loop spans 14 amino acids. The CDR3 region is CASSAAVDSYEQYF. The CDR3 DNA reads TGTGCCAGTAGTGCGGCAGTGGATTCCTACGAGCAGTACTTC.

The rearrangement joins TRBV7-6 to TRBJ2-1, with TRBD1 matching 7 bases. V was clipped by 5 bases and J by 8 bases; unmatched bases: 6. CDR3 size: 13 residues. Germline-derived CDR1 and CDR2 are SGHVS and FNYEAQ. CDR3 loop: CASSLWTGDEQFF. As DNA, the CDR3 is TGTGCCAGCAGCCTTTGGACAGGAGATGAGCAGTTCTTC.

The chain joins TRBV5-6 to TRBJ1-2; D call uncertain. Germline CDR1 and CDR2: SGHDT and YYEEEE. Trimming removed 2 bases at V and 2 bases at J, with 7 bases between. CDR3 size: 13 residues. The CDR3 here is CASSFEENYGYTF. DNA of the CDR3: TGTGCCAGCAGCTTCGAGGAGAACTATGGCTACACCTTC.

The V and J genes are TRBV5-1 and TRBJ1-1, with D maybe TRBD1 (5 bases). The germline CDR1 and CDR2 sequences are SGHRS and YFSETQ. V shed 4 bases and J shed 1 base, with 14 bases lying between them. The CDR3 has 15 amino acids. The CDR3 loop reads CASSLQGHENTEAFF. DNA for the CDR3: TGCGCCAGCAGCCTACAAGGACACGAGAACACTGAAGCTTTCTTT.

The rearrangement uses TRBV30 and TRBJ2-1; 7 bases align to TRBD2. In germline, CDR1 is GTSNPN, CDR2 SVGIG (reference sequence). The CDR3 loop spans 17 amino acids. Trimming removed 3 bases from V and 7 bases from J; junction bases left unmatched: 18. The CDR3 region has the DNA TGTGCCTGGAGGGAAGGGGTGGGACGCGGGAGTCGGAATGAGCAGTTCTTC. The encoded protein is CAWREGVGRGSRNEQFF.

The V call is TRBV7-8, the J call TRBJ2-5, with TRBD2 matching over 9 bases. Germline CDR1 and CDR2: SGHVS and FQNEAQ. The ends lost 5 bases at V and 5 bases at J; junction bases unmatched: 6. This CDR3 region has 14 residues. The CDR3 loop reads CASSRAGGDETQYF. CDR3 sequence (DNA): TGTGCCAGCAGCCGAGCGGGAGGAGATGAGACCCAGTACTTC.

The chain uses TRBV7-6 and TRBJ2-2; a weak D match, TRBD1 (6 bases). Germline assignment: CDR1 SGHVS and CDR2 FNYEAQ. The CDR3 spans 15 residues. Between the trimmed V and J ends, which lost 6 bases and 0 bases, there was a span of 11 bases. The CDR3 sequence: CASSRTAANTGELFF. DNA for the CDR3: TGTGCCAGCAGTCGGACAGCCGCGAACACCGGGGAGCTGTTTTTT.

The table lists this clone with a few counts. CDR3 bases: TGTGCCAGCAGAGGCAGGGCCGACGGCTACACCTTC. Its translation: CASRGRADGYTF. V and J are TRBV7-2 and TRBJ1-2; the D gene is possibly TRBD1 (5 bases). The CDR3 consists of 12 residues. CDR1 SGHTA and CDR2 FQGNSA come from the germline V gene. Trimming took 6 bases from V and 8 from J, leaving 13 bases between them.